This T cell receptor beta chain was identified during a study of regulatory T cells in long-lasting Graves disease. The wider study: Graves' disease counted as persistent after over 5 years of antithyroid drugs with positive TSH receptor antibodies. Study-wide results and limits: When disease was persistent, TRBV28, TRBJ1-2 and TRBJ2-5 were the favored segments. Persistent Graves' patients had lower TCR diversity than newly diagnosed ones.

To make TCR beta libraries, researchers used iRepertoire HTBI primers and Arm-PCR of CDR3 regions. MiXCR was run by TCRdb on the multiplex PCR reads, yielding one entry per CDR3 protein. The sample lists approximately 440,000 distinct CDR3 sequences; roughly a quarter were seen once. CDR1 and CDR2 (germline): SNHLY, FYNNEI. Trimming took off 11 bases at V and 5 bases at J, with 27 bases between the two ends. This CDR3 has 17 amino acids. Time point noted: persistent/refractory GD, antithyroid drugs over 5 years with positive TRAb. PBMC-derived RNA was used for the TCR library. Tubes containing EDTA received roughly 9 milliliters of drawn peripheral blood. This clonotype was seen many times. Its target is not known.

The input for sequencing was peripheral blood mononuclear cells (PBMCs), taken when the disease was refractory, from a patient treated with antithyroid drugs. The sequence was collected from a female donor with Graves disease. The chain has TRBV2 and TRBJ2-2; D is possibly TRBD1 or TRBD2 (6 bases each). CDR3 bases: TGTGCCTCCAAAAGGGGGGCCGGAACTAGTCGGACCGGGGAGCTGTTTTTT. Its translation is CASKRGAGTSRTGELFF.